Shown below are 27 T cell receptor beta chains from a single sample sequenced in a study of shared clonotypes between healthy human individuals. Measured with immunoSEQ multiplex PCR; TCRdb has only the in-frame clones, and not every one. The sample records roughly 650,000 clones, 97% being singletons. The source material was naive CD4+ T cells sorted from blood. Subset indicated: CD45RA+ positively selected. These receptors all come from a woman in her twenties or thirties in good health.

The chain uses TRBV6-1 and TRBJ2-4, with 8 bases identical to TRBD2. CDR3 length: 14 amino acids. The V gene's germline CDR1 is MNHNS and CDR2 SASEGT. The junction had 5 bases not matched to a gene; V was cut back by 8 bases and J by 2 bases. In DNA form, the CDR3 reads TGTGCCAGCCGGCGGGAGGTCTCCAAAAACATTCAGTACTTC. Its protein is CASRREVSKNIQYF.

V is TRBV29-1 and J is TRBJ2-1; D is uncertain. V was shortened by 0 bases and J by 15 bases, with 9 bases between the two germline ends. This CDR3 has 10 residues. In germline, CDR1 is SQVTM, CDR2 ANQGSEA. The CDR3 here is CSVEDTIWFF. In nucleotides, the CDR3 is TGCAGCGTTGAAGATACAATTTGGTTCTTC.

This clone was detected once. The chain couples TRBV6-5 to TRBJ2-7; TRBD1 aligns across 10 bases. The germline V gene has CDR1 MNHEY and CDR2 SVGAGI. The CDR3 is 15 residues long. V lost 0 bases, J lost 7 bases, and 6 bases stayed unmatched. CDR3 coding DNA: TGTGCCAGCAGTTACTCGACGGGACAGGGGTGGGAGCAGTACTTC. Its protein product is CASSYSTGQGWEQYF.

The chain links TRBV2 to TRBJ1-1; D call uncertain. The CDR3 contains 11 residues. V was shortened by 7 bases and J by 3 bases, with 6 bases between the two germline ends. Looked up from germline, CDR1 is SNHLY and CDR2 is FYNNEI. CDR3 coding DNA: TGTGCCAGCATTTACTACACTGAAGCTTTCTTT. Residues: CASIYYTEAFF.

V and J are TRBV5-4 and TRBJ2-1; tentatively, D is TRBD2 (5 bases). V was shortened by 4 bases and J by 7 bases, with 12 bases between the two germline ends. The CDR3 is 13 residues long. In germline, CDR1 is SGHNT, CDR2 YYREEE (reference sequence). DNA for the CDR3: TGTGCCAGCAGCGTCCGACTACGTAATGAGCAGTTCTTC. Translating gives CASSVRLRNEQFF. The whole variable domain, remainder taken from reference TRBV5-4 and TRBJ2-1, is ETGVTQSPTHLIKTRGQQVTLRCSSQSGHNTVSWYQQALGQGPQFIFQYYREEENGRGNFPPRFSGLQFPNYSSELNVNALELDDSALYLCASSVRLRNEQFFGPGTRLTVL.

The V call is TRBV10-2, the J call TRBJ1-2; 10 bases agree with TRBD1. Germline V gene lookup returns CDR1 WSHSY and CDR2 SAAADI. V lost 6 bases and J lost 4; bases outside the gene matches: 5. The CDR3 runs to 14 residues. The CDR3 nucleotides are TGCGCCAGCAGCGAGACAGGGGGCATCTATGGCTACACCTTC. Translating gives CASSETGGIYGYTF.

The rearrangement joins TRBV5-1 to TRBJ2-7; D possibly uses TRBD1 or TRBD2 (5 bases each). Germline loops: CDR1 SGHRS, CDR2 YFSETQ. This CDR3 has 16 amino acids. The germline V and J ends were trimmed by 2 bases and 6 bases, with 21 bases remaining between them. The CDR3 coding sequence is TGCGCCAGCAGCTTAAATATAGGGACGGTTGGGTCCGAGCAGTACTTC. It codes for CASSLNIGTVGSEQYF.

The chain carries TRBV6-6 and TRBJ2-7; TRBD1 or TRBD2 may be the D gene (5 bases each). V shed 2 bases and J shed 0 bases, with 8 bases lying between them. The CDR3 contains 14 residues. Germline V CDR1 and CDR2: MNHNY, SVGAGI (reference sequence). Here the CDR3 reads CASSYGDHSYEQYF. CDR3 DNA: TGTGCCAGCAGTTACGGGGACCACTCCTACGAGCAGTACTTC.

The rearrangement links TRBV27 to TRBJ1-5; D is ambiguous. Germline CDR1 is MNHEY and CDR2 is SMNVEV (reference sequence). This CDR3 contains 17 residues. V was cut by 7 bases and J by 4 bases, with 23 bases left in between. Here the CDR3 reads CASTHVDLLPANQPQHF. CDR3 coding DNA: TGTGCCAGCACCCACGTGGACCTCCTCCCCGCTAATCAGCCCCAGCATTTT.

The J gene is TRBJ2-6, the V gene TRBV5-1; D possibly uses TRBD1 or TRBD2 (6 bases each). This CDR3 spans 16 amino acids. CDR1 and CDR2 (germline): SGHRS, YFSETQ. Trimming stripped 4 bases from V and 0 bases from J, with 11 bases between. CDR3 nucleotides: TGCGCCAGCAGCAGCCGGGGGCACTCTGGGGCCAACGTCCTGACTTTC. It is translated as CASSSRGHSGANVLTF.

This chain uses TRBV4-1 with TRBJ2-1; maybe TRBD2 (6 bases). The V gene's germline CDR1 is MGHRA and CDR2 YSYEKL. V lost 3 bases to trimming and J lost 7 bases, with 25 bases between them. The CDR3 consists of 18 residues. The DNA for the CDR3 is TGCGCCAGCAGCCAGACCCGACCAGGGACTTTGGTCGGGAATGAGCAGTTCTTC. Residues: CASSQTRPGTLVGNEQFF.

The sample holds one count of this clone. The chain couples TRBV5-1 to TRBJ2-1; D not resolved. V gave up 0 bases and J gave up 4 bases, with 14 bases separating them. The CDR3 covers 16 residues. Germline assignment: CDR1 SGHRS and CDR2 YFSETQ. CDR3 nucleotide sequence: TGCGCCAGCAGCTTGGGGCAGGAAGGTCTTTACAATGAGCAGTTCTTC. It translates to CASSLGQEGLYNEQFF.

J is TRBJ2-7 and V is TRBV10-3, with TRBD1 matching 9 bases. V shed 6 bases, J shed 6 bases, and the junction held 6 bases outside the gene matches. CDR1 is ENHRY and CDR2 is SYGVKD in the germline V gene. The CDR3 has 13 residues. This CDR3 reads CAIRGTGYSEQYF. CDR3 nucleotides: TGTGCCATCAGGGGGACAGGGTACAGCGAGCAGTACTTC.

This chain uses TRBV4-1 with TRBJ2-2, with 10 bases fitting TRBD2. Germline-derived CDR1 and CDR2 are MGHRA and YSYEKL. The CDR3 spans 18 residues. V lost 1 base to trimming and J lost 0 bases; unmatched junction nucleotides: 5. The CDR3 here is CASSQVASGSANTGELFF. CDR3 coding DNA: TGCGCCAGCAGCCAAGTGGCTAGCGGGAGCGCGAACACCGGGGAGCTGTTTTTT.

The rearrangement uses TRBV10-3 and TRBJ1-3, with TRBD1 matching 7 bases. The CDR3 sequence is 14 residues long. CDR1 ENHRY and CDR2 SYGVKD come from the germline V gene. The junction had 6 bases not matched to a gene; V was cut back by 6 bases and J by 4 bases. For the CDR3, the DNA is TGTGCCATCAGCGGGACAGTGGAAGGAAACACCATATATTTT. Translating it yields CAISGTVEGNTIYF.

V usage is TRBV27 and J usage is TRBJ2-1; 8 bases align to TRBD2. From germline, CDR1 is MNHEY and CDR2 SMNVEV (reference sequence). This CDR3 has 14 amino acids. Losses at the gene ends were 0 bases for V and 9 bases for J; bases not matched to a gene: 4. The CDR3 loop is CASSLSGGGSEQFF. For the CDR3, the DNA is TGTGCCAGCAGTTTATCCGGGGGGGGGTCTGAGCAGTTCTTC.

The chain employs TRBV21-1 and TRBJ2-7; TRBD1, as called in the table, went unchecked against the DNA. TRBV21-1 is a pseudogene locus. CDR3 length equals 14 residues. This CDR3 is CASSRTGGTYEQYF. CDR3 sequence (DNA): TGTGCCAGCAGCAGGACAGGGGGTACCTACGAGCAGTACTTC.

The CDR3 DNA sequence: TGTGCCAGCAGCTTGAGTGGACAGGGCTACGAGCAGTACTTC. Translated: CASSLSGQGYEQYF. V gene TRBV5-6 combines with J gene TRBJ2-7, with TRBD1 identical over 8 bases. The CDR3 consists of 14 residues. The trim removed 1 base at V and 3 bases at J, leaving 3 bases unmatched. Germline V lookup: CDR1 SGHDT, CDR2 YYEEEE.

The chain links TRBV7-6 to TRBJ1-1, with 8 bases identical to TRBD1. This CDR3 comprises 16 residues. Germline CDR1 reads SGHVS; CDR2 reads FNYEAQ. The junction had 8 bases not matched to a gene; V was cut back by 4 bases and J by 1 base. CDR3 protein: CASSSSSQGGNTEAFF. CDR3 sequence (DNA): TGTGCCAGCAGCTCCTCTTCACAGGGGGGGAACACTGAAGCTTTCTTT.

J is TRBJ2-2 and V is TRBV9, with 11 bases fitting TRBD2. The CDR3 has 16 residues. Trimming cost V 3 bases and J 8 bases; bases outside gene matches: 9. CDR1 and CDR2 from the germline V gene are SGDLS and YYNGEE. The CDR3 coding sequence is TGTGCCAGCAGCGAAACTAGCGGGAGAGGTGGGGGGGAGCTGTTTTTT. Protein sequence: CASSETSGRGGGELFF.

V is TRBV27 and J is TRBJ2-1, with 9 nucleotides matching TRBD2. Germline-derived CDR1 and CDR2 are MNHEY and SMNVEV (reference sequence). The CDR3 length is 15 residues. V gave up 2 bases and J gave up 2 bases; unmatched junction bases: 1. The CDR3 loop reads CASSLGGRAYNEQFF. The DNA of the CDR3 is TGTGCCAGCAGTTTAGGCGGGAGGGCCTACAATGAGCAGTTCTTC.

This chain joins TRBV2 and TRBJ2-5; 8 bases line up with TRBD1. CDR3 length: 15 residues. Germline lookup yields CDR1 SNHLY and CDR2 FYNNEI. Trimming removed 1 base from V and 5 bases from J; junction bases left unmatched: 6. CDR3 DNA sequence: TGTGCCAGCAGTGAAGAGGACAGGGTGGGGGAGACCCAGTACTTC. Encoded protein: CASSEEDRVGETQYF.

The V and J genes are TRBV28 and TRBJ2-3; D remains ambiguous. Trimming stripped 5 bases from V and 4 bases from J, with 7 bases between. CDR1 MDHEN and CDR2 SYDVKM come from the germline V gene. This CDR3 comprises 12 residues. The DNA for the CDR3 is TGTGCCAGCAGTCATCAGCCAGATACGCAGTATTTT. It translates to CASSHQPDTQYF. The variable domain in full, with the rest retrieved from reference TRBV28 and TRBJ2-3, is DVKVTQSSRYLVKRTGEKVFLECVQDMDHENMFWYRQDPGLGLRLIYFSYDVKMKEKGDIPEGYSVSREKKERFSLILESASTNQTSMYLCASSHQPDTQYFGPGTRLTVL.

Points on this clone: Compared with germline, one end of the junction differs, possibly owing to a read error. The V gene is TRBV7-3, the J gene TRBJ1-1; 8 nucleotides align to TRBD1. Germline V gene data show CDR1 as SGHTA and CDR2 as FQGTGA. The length of the CDR3 is 13 residues. The CDR3 bases are TGTGCCAGCAGCTCCCACGGGACAGGATTGCAGTACTTT. As protein: CASSSHGTGLQYF.

The V gene is TRBV6-5, the J gene TRBJ2-7; D remains unclear. CDR3 length: 13 residues. Germline V gives CDR1 MNHEY, CDR2 SVGAGI. Trimming left V 6 bases short and J 3 bases short, with 12 bases between. CDR3 loop: CASRMTGGYEQYF. The CDR3 nucleotides are TGTGCCAGCAGAATGACTGGCGGCTACGAGCAGTACTTC.

This clone was seen only once. This chain joins TRBV29-1 and TRBJ2-2, with TRBD1 as a possible D gene (6 bases). The CDR3 has 17 residues. Looked up from germline, CDR1 is SQVTM and CDR2 is ANQGSEA. DNA for the CDR3: TGCAGTGCATCTTTCCTCTTGGGGACACTTAACACCGGGGAGCTGTTTTTT. This gives the protein CSASFLLGTLNTGELFF.

The V call is TRBV20-1, the J call TRBJ2-5, with D unclear. From germline, CDR1 is DFQATT and CDR2 SNEGSKA (reference sequence). Trimming took 7 bases from V and 0 from J, leaving 6 bases between them. CDR3 length: 11 residues. The CDR3 sequence is CSGRNQETQYF. In DNA, the CDR3 is TGCAGTGGTCGGAACCAAGAGACCCAGTACTTC.